Presented here are 11 T cell receptor beta chains from one specimen sequenced in a study of identical twins. TCRdb analysed the 5' RACE reads with MiXCR anew, one entry per CDR3 protein. The sample holds 350,000 to 450,000 distinct CDR3 sequences; around 20% are singletons and the top ten take approximately 12%. Sequences were obtained from naive T cells sorted from blood. The receptors stem from a man aged 45-60 years in good health.

V is TRBV6-1 and J is TRBJ2-2, with D possibly TRBD1 on 6 matching bases. The germline V gene encodes CDR1 MNHNS and CDR2 SASEGT. With 7 bases removed from V and 1 base from J, the gap between germline ends came to 13 bases. The CDR3 consists of 15 residues. The CDR3 spells CASNGGQWNTGELFF. In DNA form, the CDR3 reads TGTGCCAGCAATGGGGGACAATGGAACACCGGGGAGCTGTTTTTT.

The rearrangement joins TRBV28 to TRBJ2-5, with 10 nucleotides matching TRBD1. This CDR3 has 15 amino acids. J gave up 3 bases and V 4 bases, and 5 bases lay outside the gene matches. CDR1 and CDR2 from the germline V gene are MDHEN and SYDVKM. The CDR3 nucleotides read TGTGCCAGCAGTTCACTAGGACAGGGGGAAGAGACCCAGTACTTC. Protein: CASSSLGQGEETQYF.

This clonotype was counted ten times or more. The chain employs TRBV5-1 and TRBJ2-7; 7 positions match TRBD2. CDR3 size: 14 residues. The J segment lost 7 bases and the V segment lost 2 bases, leaving 9 bases of the junction unmatched. The germline gives CDR1 SGHRS, CDR2 YFSETQ. The CDR3 DNA follows: TGCGCCAGCAGCTTCCGGGGGGAACGCGAAGAGCAGTACTTC. Encoded protein: CASSFRGEREEQYF.

V gene TRBV28 combines with J gene TRBJ2-5; 7 nucleotides match TRBD2. Germline V gene data show CDR1 as MDHEN and CDR2 as SYDVKM. This CDR3 is built from 12 residues. The junction had 5 bases not matched to a gene; V was cut back by 8 bases and J by 5 bases. CDR3 in amino acids: CASRLAAETQYF. The CDR3 nucleotides are TGTGCCAGCCGACTAGCAGCGGAGACCCAGTACTTC.

The chain couples TRBV6-2 or TRBV6-3 to TRBJ2-3; a weak D match, TRBD2 (6 bases). Trimming stripped 2 bases from V and 8 bases from J, with 11 bases between. Germline CDR1 and CDR2: MNHEY and SVGEGT. This CDR3 contains 13 residues. CDR3 coding DNA: TGTGCCAGCAGTTACGTACTAGCTGGTACGCAGTATTTT. Translated, it gives CASSYVLAGTQYF.

This clonotype was picked up a small number of times. The chain joins TRBV4-2 to TRBJ2-7; 9 positions match TRBD2. Germline CDR1 reads LGHNA; CDR2 reads YNFKEQ. The CDR3 sequence is 16 residues long. The V segment lost 1 base and the J segment 3 bases; nucleotides outside the gene matches: 7. This chain's CDR3 is CASSQGVAGDVYEQYF. As DNA, the CDR3 is TGTGCCAGCAGCCAAGGGGTAGCGGGGGACGTCTACGAGCAGTACTTC.

There are many counts of this clonotype. CDR3 amino acids: CSAMSRVNSYEQYF. The CDR3 region has the DNA TGCAGTGCTATGAGTAGAGTGAACTCCTACGAGCAGTACTTC. V usage is TRBV20-1 and J usage is TRBJ2-7; D is unresolved. Germline V lookup: CDR1 DFQATT, CDR2 SNEGSKA (reference sequence). The CDR3 covers 14 residues. V dropped 4 bases and J dropped 0 bases, with 13 bases sitting between them.

The table lists this clonotype with many counts. V usage is TRBV7-9 and J usage is TRBJ1-1, with TRBD1 as a possible D gene (5 bases). Germline lookup yields CDR1 SEHNR and CDR2 FQNEAQ (reference sequence). CDR3 length: 14 residues. V was clipped by 5 bases and J by 7 bases, with 17 bases between them. CDR3 protein: CASSPTGHYIEAFF. DNA for the CDR3: TGTGCCAGCAGCCCCACTGGACACTACATTGAAGCTTTCTTT.

This sequence joins TRBV10-3 and TRBJ2-7; tentative D call: TRBD1 (6 bases). In germline, CDR1 is ENHRY, CDR2 SYGVKD. CDR3 length: 15 residues. The V end was cut by 1 base, the J end by 0 bases, with 10 bases between. CDR3 DNA: TGTGCCATCAGTGAGTATGACAGGAGCTCCTACGAGCAGTACTTC. This encodes CAISEYDRSSYEQYF.

The chain carries TRBV11-2 and TRBJ2-7; D possibly uses TRBD1 or TRBD2 (5 bases each). The V gene lost 3 bases and the J gene lost 5 bases, with 17 bases spanning the gap. Germline loops: CDR1 SGHAT, CDR2 FQNNGV. The CDR3 length is 15 residues. CDR3 coding DNA: TGTGCCAGCAGCTTCACCGGGACCTCAACCCACGAGCAGTACTTC. This encodes CASSFTGTSTHEQYF.

This clonotype turned up a few times. This chain uses TRBV27 with TRBJ2-7; no firm D call. The CDR3 has 14 residues. CDR1 and CDR2 (germline): MNHEY, SMNVEV (reference sequence). V was trimmed by 7 bases and J by 2 bases, leaving 15 bases between them. The CDR3 coding sequence is TGTGCCAGCAATTTCCGGGCAAGGCCCTACGAGCAGTACTTC. This codes for CASNFRARPYEQYF.